This T cell receptor (beta chain) was sequenced during a study of blood T cell repertoires in COVID-19. About the study: PBMCs, B-cell-depleted T cells, or T cells were the source of the cDNA or gDNA that made up the material.

V was trimmed by 0 bases and J by 4 bases, leaving 10 bases between them. Per the germline V gene, CDR1 is MNHEY and CDR2 is SVGAGI. This CDR3 has 15 residues. This clone was recorded a few times. Authors' analysis steps: Amplifying reference gene primers gave estimates of nucleated cell counts. Repertoires were generated with immunoSEQ multiplex PCR, while TCRdb's copy carries only in-frame clones and drops some. V, J and clone size are those of that table, while D and trimming were read from the DNA. Seen here are hundreds of thousands of clones, over 75% observed once, and the top ten hold approximately 12%.

This TCR was sampled from a human donor in a cohort sampled during active COVID-19. Sequenced input: peripheral blood. The chain has TRBV6-5 and TRBJ1-5; possible D gene TRBD1, 6 bases. Here the CDR3 DNA reads TGTGCCAGCAGTTACTCGAATACAGGGAATCAGCCCCAGCATTTT. Encoded protein: CASSYSNTGNQPQHF.